Shown below are 9 T cell receptor beta chains from a single sample sequenced in a study of shared clonotypes between healthy human individuals. The data were produced by immunoSEQ multiplex PCR, yet TCRdb's version contains in-frame clones alone and is incomplete. The sample gives over 150,000 clones, approximately 61% of which show up once; under 11% is in the top ten. Sequenced sample: memory CD4+ T cells sorted from blood. Subset of the sample: CD45RA-negative fraction. The source of these receptors is a man aged 25-45 years in good health.

The chain recombines TRBV5-6 with TRBJ1-2; unclear D gene. This CDR3 contains 12 residues. CDR1 and CDR2 from the germline V gene are SGHDT and YYEEEE. V was clipped by 3 bases and J by 7 bases, with 10 bases between them. The chain's CDR3 is CASSSGELGYTF. CDR3 DNA: TGTGCCAGCAGCTCGGGAGAGCTTGGCTACACCTTC. The full variable domain, rest sourced from reference TRBV5-6 and TRBJ1-2, is DAGVTQSPTHLIKTRGQQVTLRCSPKSGHDTVSWYQQALGQGPQFIFQYYEEEERQRGNFPDRFSGHQFPNYSSELNVNALLLGDSALYLCASSSGELGYTFGSGTRLTVV.

The CDR3 sequence: CASSRGTNGELFF. The CDR3 DNA reads TGTGCCAGCAGCCGTGGGACAAACGGGGAGCTGTTTTTT. The chain carries TRBV7-9 and TRBJ2-2, with a possible D match to TRBD1 (6 bases). Trimming pared 5 bases from V and 7 bases from J, leaving 11 bases between. Germline V gene lookup returns CDR1 SEHNR and CDR2 FQNEAQ (reference sequence). This CDR3 has 13 residues.

This clone was counted only a few times. The chain has TRBV28 and TRBJ1-5; D remains ambiguous. Germline loops: CDR1 MDHEN, CDR2 SYDVKM. The V and J ends lost 7 bases and 6 bases respectively, with 13 bases between them. The CDR3 has 13 amino acids. The CDR3 region is CASTTWGPQPQHF. CDR3 DNA: TGTGCCAGCACCACGTGGGGTCCTCAGCCCCAGCATTTT.

This clone occurred a few times. The CDR3 DNA reads as TGTGCCAGCGGAAGGGGGACAGATACGCAGTATTTT. Translation: CASGRGTDTQYF. This chain joins TRBV6-1 and TRBJ2-3, with a weak D call TRBD1 (6 bases). The length of the CDR3 is 12 residues. Between the trimmed V and J ends, which lost 8 bases and 3 bases, there was a span of 9 bases. CDR1 MNHNS and CDR2 SASEGT come from the germline V gene.

The chain has TRBV19 and TRBJ2-7; D may match TRBD1 or TRBD2 (6 bases each). Germline V CDR1 and CDR2: LNHDA, SQIVND (reference sequence). Trimming pared 3 bases from V and 0 bases from J, leaving 18 bases between. The CDR3 has 17 amino acids. The CDR3 region is CASSIPSAGHSSYEQYF. The CDR3 DNA reads as TGTGCCAGTAGTATCCCCTCCGCGGGACATAGCTCCTACGAGCAGTACTTC.

The chain couples TRBV2 to TRBJ2-7, with 8 bases that match TRBD1. Germline V gene sequence: CDR1 SNHLY, CDR2 FYNNEI. This CDR3 is 16 amino acids long. V trimming: 6 bases; J trimming: 1 base; junction bases outside the gene matches: 11. In nucleotides, the CDR3 is TGTGCCAGCAGAAGAGCCCCAGGGGGCCGGTCCTACGAGCAGTACTTC. Translated: CASRRAPGGRSYEQYF.

CDR3 loop: CASSPATSNEKLFF. The DNA of the CDR3 is TGCGCCAGCAGCCCCGCGACGTCTAATGAAAAACTGTTTTTT. V gene TRBV5-1 combines with J gene TRBJ1-4; D is undetermined. The CDR3 runs to 14 residues. The germline V gene encodes CDR1 SGHRS and CDR2 YFSETQ. Trimming cost V 4 bases and J 3 bases, with 10 bases left between them.

V is TRBV25-1 and J is TRBJ1-2; D ambiguous. This CDR3 is 14 amino acids long. Germline-derived CDR1 and CDR2 are MGHDK and SYGVNS. V was clipped by 1 base and J by 8 bases, with 14 bases between them. The CDR3 here is CASSEFSIGGGYTF. DNA of the CDR3: TGTGCCAGCAGTGAATTTTCGATTGGAGGAGGCTACACCTTC.

The CDR3: CASSSDRRYGYTF. The CDR3, as DNA: TGTGCCAGCAGCTCCGACAGGAGATATGGCTACACCTTC. The chain couples TRBV7-2 to TRBJ1-2; a possible D gene is TRBD1 (6 bases). Germline loops: CDR1 SGHTA, CDR2 FQGNSA. V lost 4 bases, J lost 5 bases, and 11 bases lay in between. The CDR3 is 13 residues long.